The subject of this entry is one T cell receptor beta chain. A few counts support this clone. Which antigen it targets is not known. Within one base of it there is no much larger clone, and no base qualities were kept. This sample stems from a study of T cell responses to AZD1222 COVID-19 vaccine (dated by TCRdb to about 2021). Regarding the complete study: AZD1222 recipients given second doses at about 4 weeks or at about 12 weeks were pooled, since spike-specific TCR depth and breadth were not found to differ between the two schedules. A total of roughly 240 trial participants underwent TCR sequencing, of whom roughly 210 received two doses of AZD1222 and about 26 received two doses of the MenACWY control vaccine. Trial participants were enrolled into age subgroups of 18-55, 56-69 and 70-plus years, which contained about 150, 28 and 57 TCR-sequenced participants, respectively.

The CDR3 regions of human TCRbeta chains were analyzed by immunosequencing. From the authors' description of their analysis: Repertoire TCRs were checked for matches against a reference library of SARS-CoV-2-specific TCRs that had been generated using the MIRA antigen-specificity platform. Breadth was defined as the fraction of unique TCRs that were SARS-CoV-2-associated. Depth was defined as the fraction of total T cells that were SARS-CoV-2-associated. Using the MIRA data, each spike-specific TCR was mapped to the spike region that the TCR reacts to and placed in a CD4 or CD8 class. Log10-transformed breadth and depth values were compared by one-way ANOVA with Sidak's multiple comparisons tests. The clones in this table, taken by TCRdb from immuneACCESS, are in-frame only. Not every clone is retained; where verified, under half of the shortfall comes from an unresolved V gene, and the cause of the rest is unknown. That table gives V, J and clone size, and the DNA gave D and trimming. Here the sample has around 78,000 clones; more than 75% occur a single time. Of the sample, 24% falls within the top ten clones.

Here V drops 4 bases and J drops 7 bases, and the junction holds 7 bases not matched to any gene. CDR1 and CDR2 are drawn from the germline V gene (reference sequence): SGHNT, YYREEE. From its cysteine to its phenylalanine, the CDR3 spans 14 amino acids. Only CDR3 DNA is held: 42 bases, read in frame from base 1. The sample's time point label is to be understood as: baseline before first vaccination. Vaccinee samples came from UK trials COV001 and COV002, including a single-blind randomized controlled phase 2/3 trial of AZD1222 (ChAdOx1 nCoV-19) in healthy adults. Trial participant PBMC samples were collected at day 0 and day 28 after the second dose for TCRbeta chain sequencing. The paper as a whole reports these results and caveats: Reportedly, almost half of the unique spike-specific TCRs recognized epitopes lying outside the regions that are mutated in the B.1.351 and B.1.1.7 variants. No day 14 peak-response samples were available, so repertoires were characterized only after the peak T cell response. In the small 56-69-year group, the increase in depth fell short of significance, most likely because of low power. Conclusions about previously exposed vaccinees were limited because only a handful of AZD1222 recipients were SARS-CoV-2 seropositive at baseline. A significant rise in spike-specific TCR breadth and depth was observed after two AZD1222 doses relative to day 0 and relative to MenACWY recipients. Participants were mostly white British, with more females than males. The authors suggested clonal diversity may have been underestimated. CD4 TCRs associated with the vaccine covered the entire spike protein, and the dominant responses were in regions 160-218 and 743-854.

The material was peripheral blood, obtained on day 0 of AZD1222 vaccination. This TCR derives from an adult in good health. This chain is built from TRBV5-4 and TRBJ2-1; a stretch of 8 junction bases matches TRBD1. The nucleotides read TGTGCCAGCAGCCGACAGGGGAGTAGGAATGAGCAGTTCTTC. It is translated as CASSRQGSRNEQFF. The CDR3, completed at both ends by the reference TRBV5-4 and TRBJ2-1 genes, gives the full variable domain ETGVTQSPTHLIKTRGQQVTLRCSSQSGHNTVSWYQQALGQGPQFIFQYYREEENGRGNFPPRFSGLQFPNYSSELNVNALELDDSALYLCASSRQGSRNEQFFGPGTRLTVL.